Shown below are 28 T cell receptor beta chains from a single sample sequenced in a study of cytomegalovirus exposure and HLA in healthy donors. Vbeta (60) and Jbeta (13) primers were used in the PCR. Only in-frame clones appear in the TCRdb table, and some are missing; sequencing was by immunoSEQ multiplex PCR. The repertoire holds around 200,000 clones, with 79% as singletons. Specimen: PBMCs. These receptors were taken from a woman aged 18-29 years in good health and CMV-seronegative.

This chain joins TRBV5-4 and TRBJ2-7; 16 bases are shared with TRBD2. CDR1 and CDR2 from the germline V gene are SGHNT and YYREEE (reference sequence). J gave up 5 bases and V 0 bases, and 2 bases lay outside the gene matches. CDR3 length: 16 amino acids. CDR3 DNA: TGTGCCAGCAGCTTGGGTGGGACTAGCGGGAGGGACGAGCAGTACTTC. Translating it yields CASSLGGTSGRDEQYF. Full variable domain (outside the CDR3, taken from reference TRBV5-4 and TRBJ2-7): ETGVTQSPTHLIKTRGQQVTLRCSSQSGHNTVSWYQQALGQGPQFIFQYYREEENGRGNFPPRFSGLQFPNYSSELNVNALELDDSALYLCASSLGGTSGRDEQYFGPGTRLTVT.

The chain uses TRBV30 and TRBJ2-7; the D gene is possibly TRBD1 (5 bases). Trimming pared 0 bases from V and 2 bases from J, leaving 11 bases between. The germline V gene encodes CDR1 GTSNPN and CDR2 SVGIG (reference sequence). The CDR3 has 14 residues. The CDR3 nucleotides read TGTGCCTGGAGTGTACCAGGACAAGCCTACGAGCAGTACTTC. Translated, it gives CAWSVPGQAYEQYF.

The chain combines TRBV28 with TRBJ1-4; unclear D gene. The CDR3 totals 13 residues. Trimming removed 6 bases from V and 8 bases from J, with 13 bases in between. CDR1 and CDR2 (germline): MDHEN, SYDVKM. The CDR3 DNA reads TGTGCCAGCAGCTCACTATCGACCGAAAAACTGTTTTTT. This codes for CASSSLSTEKLFF.

This clone was detected only once. The gene calls are TRBV6-5 and TRBJ1-1; D perhaps matches TRBD1 (6 bases). There are 15 residues in the CDR3. Trimming shortened V by 5 bases and J by 4 bases, and 17 bases separated the two germline ends. CDR1 is MNHEY, CDR2 SVGAGI, per germline. In DNA, the CDR3 is TGTGCCAGCAGTACCCACAGGGATTCGGGCACTGAAGCTTTCTTT. Its translation: CASSTHRDSGTEAFF.

V and J are TRBV30 and TRBJ2-7, with 11 bases matching TRBD2. CDR1 is GTSNPN, CDR2 SVGIG, per germline (reference sequence). This CDR3 region has 14 residues. Trimming took 1 base from V and 4 from J; bases not matched to a gene: 3. This chain's CDR3 is CAWSARTSGYEQYF. CDR3 sequence (DNA): TGTGCCTGGAGTGCCCGGACTAGCGGGTACGAGCAGTACTTC. Full variable domain (rest looked up from reference TRBV30 and TRBJ2-7): SQTIHQWPATLVQPVGSPLSLECTVEGTSNPNLYWYRQAAGRGLQLLFYSVGIGQISSEVPQNLSASRPQDRQFILSSKKLLLSDSGFYLCAWSARTSGYEQYFGPGTRLTVT.

This chain connects TRBV12-5 to TRBJ1-3; D remains unclear. CDR3 length: 14 amino acids. Trimming pared 6 bases from V and 1 base from J, leaving 10 bases between. CDR1 is LGHNT and CDR2 is FRNRAP in the germline V gene. CDR3: CASGDDISGNTIYF. CDR3 nucleotides: TGTGCTAGTGGAGACGACATTTCTGGAAACACCATATATTTT.

This sequence joins TRBV7-3 and TRBJ2-7; D is unresolved. The CDR3 sequence is 9 residues long. V gave up 5 bases and J gave up 7 bases, with 3 bases separating them. Per the germline V gene, CDR1 is SGHTA and CDR2 is FQGTGA. CDR3 sequence (DNA): TGTGCCAGCAGCCTTGAGCAGTACTTC. As protein: CASSLEQYF. Full variable domain (rest looked up from reference TRBV7-3 and TRBJ2-7): GAGVSQTPSNKVTEKGKYVELRCDPISGHTALYWYRQSLGQGPEFLIYFQGTGAADDSGLPNDRFFAVRPEGSVSTLKIQRTERGDSAVYLCASSLEQYFGPGTRLTVT.

The V call is TRBV6-1, the J call TRBJ1-3, with a possible D match to TRBD1 (5 bases). The CDR3 runs 14 residues. V lost 4 bases and J lost 4, with 11 bases in between. Germline V gene lookup returns CDR1 MNHNS and CDR2 SASEGT. CDR3 residues: CASSVGGSGNTIYF. DNA of the CDR3: TGTGCCAGCAGTGTTGGGGGGTCCGGAAACACCATATATTTT.

The chain joins TRBV28 to TRBJ1-6; 7 bases agree with TRBD1. V dropped 6 bases and J dropped 5; count of bases not matched to a gene: 7. Germline V CDR1 and CDR2: MDHEN, SYDVKM. There are 15 residues in the CDR3. CDR3 sequence reads: CASRPGTDNNSPLHF. Written as DNA, the CDR3 is TGTGCCAGCAGGCCCGGGACAGACAATAATTCACCCCTCCACTTT. Combining the CDR3 with reference TRBV28 and TRBJ1-6 gives the whole variable domain DVKVTQSSRYLVKRTGEKVFLECVQDMDHENMFWYRQDPGLGLRLIYFSYDVKMKEKGDIPEGYSVSREKKERFSLILESASTNQTSMYLCASRPGTDNNSPLHFGNGTRLTVT.

V is TRBV4-1 and J is TRBJ2-7, with 7 positions matching TRBD1. Trimming at V came to 1 base and at J to 1 base, leaving 7 bases not matched to a gene. There are 16 residues in the CDR3. Germline CDR1 is MGHRA and CDR2 is YSYEKL. CDR3 protein: CASSQGEGGQSYEQYF. Written as DNA, the CDR3 is TGCGCCAGCAGCCAAGGTGAAGGGGGACAGTCCTACGAGCAGTACTTC.

The chain has TRBV18 and TRBJ1-1; D gene unclear. The germline V and J ends were trimmed by 3 bases and 3 bases, with 11 bases remaining between them. The CDR3 contains 14 residues. Germline V CDR1 and CDR2: KGHSH, LQKENI. The CDR3 sequence is CASSPFFGDTEAFF. CDR3 DNA sequence: TGTGCCAGCTCACCTTTCTTCGGGGACACTGAAGCTTTCTTT.

The chain is built from TRBV7-9 and TRBJ2-7; D not resolved. This CDR3 has 13 residues. The V gene lost 5 bases and the J gene lost 0 bases, with 8 bases spanning the gap. CDR1 is SEHNR, CDR2 FQNEAQ, per germline (reference sequence). The CDR3 region has the DNA TGTGCCAGCAGCCCCCAGGCCTCCTACGAGCAGTACTTC. Translating it yields CASSPQASYEQYF. The entire variable domain, with the rest obtained from reference TRBV7-9 and TRBJ2-7, is as follows: DTGVSQNPRHKITKRGQNVTFRCDPISEHNRLYWYRQTLGQGPEFLTYFQNEAQLEKSRLLSDRFSAERPKGSFSTLEIQRTEQGDSAMYLCASSPQASYEQYFGPGTRLTVT.

The V and J genes are TRBV21-1 and TRBJ2-5; TRBD1 is the table's D call, not checked against the DNA. TRBV21-1 is noted as a pseudogene. The CDR3 runs 13 residues. The CDR3 DNA reads as TGTGCCGGCTTACCTTACGTCCGAGAGACCCAGTACTTC. This sequence encodes CAGLPYVRETQYF.

A few counts support this clone. This sequence joins TRBV21-1 and TRBJ2-5; the D call in the table, TRBD1, was not verified against the DNA. TRBV21-1 is tagged as a pseudogene. The CDR3 length is 19 residues. CDR3 sequence reads: CASSKGGWGQRPHGETQYF. CDR3 DNA: TGTGCCAGCAGCAAAGGAGGGTGGGGACAGAGACCCCACGGAGAGACCCAGTACTTC.

V usage is TRBV5-4 and J usage is TRBJ1-2, with 10 bases identical to TRBD1. Per germline, CDR1 SGHNT and CDR2 YYREEE (reference sequence). This CDR3 has 14 amino acids. The trim removed 2 bases at V and 6 bases at J, leaving 4 bases unmatched. The CDR3 is CASSFDDRGHGYTF. CDR3 nucleotide sequence: TGTGCCAGCAGCTTCGACGACAGGGGGCATGGCTACACCTTC.

CDR3 protein: CASSQDLQRLKGAYEQYF. DNA for the CDR3: TGCGCCAGCAGCCAAGATCTCCAGCGTTTGAAAGGAGCCTACGAGCAGTACTTC. This chain links TRBV4-3 with TRBJ2-7; D ambiguous. V was shortened by 0 bases and J by 2 bases, with 20 bases between the two germline ends. This CDR3 has 18 residues. Germline V lookup: CDR1 LGHNA, CDR2 YSLEER.

This rearrangement joins TRBV18 to TRBJ1-5, with TRBD1 matching over 10 bases. The CDR3 extends over 16 amino acids. J lost 4 bases, V lost 4 bases, and 7 bases had no gene match. The germline V gene encodes CDR1 KGHSH and CDR2 LQKENI. The CDR3 is CASSQGGQGLNQPQHF. CDR3 sequence (DNA): TGTGCCAGCTCACAGGGGGGACAGGGGCTTAATCAGCCCCAGCATTTT.

This clone was detected a few times. The chain carries TRBV6-1 and TRBJ2-3; 10 bases agree with TRBD2. The J segment lost 1 base and the V segment lost 6 bases, leaving 4 bases of the junction unmatched. Germline V gives CDR1 MNHNS, CDR2 SASEGT. This CDR3 is built from 15 residues. CDR3 protein: CASRHGLAGTDTQYF. In DNA, the CDR3 is TGTGCCAGCAGACACGGACTAGCGGGCACAGATACGCAGTATTTT.

V is TRBV27 and J is TRBJ2-7, with D hard to call. CDR1 and CDR2 (germline): MNHEY, SMNVEV (reference sequence). The length of the CDR3 is 12 residues. With 1 base removed from V and 3 bases from J, the gap between germline ends came to 4 bases. CDR3 protein: CASSLLDYEQYF. The CDR3 DNA is TGTGCCAGCAGTTTATTAGACTACGAGCAGTACTTC.

The rearrangement joins TRBV7-8 to TRBJ2-1, with TRBD1 identical over 7 bases. The CDR3 has 15 amino acids. Looked up from germline, CDR1 is SGHVS and CDR2 is FQNEAQ. Trimming at V came to 5 bases and at J to 2 bases, leaving 6 bases not matched to a gene. This CDR3 reads CASSVYRGAYNEQFF. CDR3 sequence (DNA): TGTGCCAGCAGCGTCTACAGGGGTGCCTACAATGAGCAGTTCTTC. Variable domain in full (rest from reference TRBV7-8 and TRBJ2-1): GAGVSQSPRYKVAKRGQDVALRCDPISGHVSLFWYQQALGQGPEFLTYFQNEAQLDKSGLPSDRFFAERPEGSVSTLKIQRTQQEDSAVYLCASSVYRGAYNEQFFGPGTRLTVL.

This rearrangement joins TRBV11-2 to TRBJ2-6; 7 bases are a match to TRBD1. This CDR3 contains 16 residues. V was clipped by 7 bases and J by 2 bases; unmatched bases: 8. The germline V gene encodes CDR1 SGHAT and CDR2 FQNNGV. This CDR3 is CASTQGQGAGANVLTF. In DNA form, the CDR3 reads TGTGCCAGCACCCAAGGGCAGGGGGCTGGGGCCAACGTCCTGACTTTC.

This chain joins TRBV9 and TRBJ2-3; 9 nucleotides match TRBD2. With 3 bases clipped from V and 3 bases from J, the junction kept 5 bases outside the gene matches. Looked up from germline, CDR1 is SGDLS and CDR2 is YYNGEE. The CDR3 is made up of 15 amino acids. This CDR3 reads CASSGSGRGTDTQYF. The CDR3 DNA reads as TGTGCCAGCAGCGGTAGCGGGAGAGGTACAGATACGCAGTATTTT.

This clone was found a few times. V is TRBV2 and J is TRBJ2-2, with D maybe TRBD1 (5 bases). This CDR3 spans 14 amino acids. Germline lookup yields CDR1 SNHLY and CDR2 FYNNEI. CDR3 sequence: CGGCVDKNTGELFF. The CDR3 coding sequence is TGTGGCGGTTGTGTGGACAAGAACACCGGGGAGCTGTTTTTT.

The chain employs TRBV27 and TRBJ1-4; 10 positions match TRBD1. The CDR3 is 18 amino acids. V dropped 0 bases and J dropped 7; count of bases not matched to a gene: 11. Germline V gives CDR1 MNHEY, CDR2 SMNVEV (reference sequence). CDR3 nucleotides: TGTGCCAGCAGTTTATCGTGGGAATGGGGGACAGGGGTTGAAAAACTGTTTTTT. Residues: CASSLSWEWGTGVEKLFF.

The rearrangement joins TRBV7-9 to TRBJ2-7; D remains unclear. The germline V gene encodes CDR1 SEHNR and CDR2 FQNEAQ (reference sequence). Trimming took off 3 bases at V and 5 bases at J, with 8 bases between the two ends. The CDR3 runs to 12 residues. CDR3 loop: CASSFFFDEQYF. CDR3 coding DNA: TGTGCCAGCAGCTTTTTCTTTGACGAGCAGTACTTC.

Only one count was recorded for this clone. The chain joins TRBV29-1 to TRBJ2-5; D possibly corresponds to TRBD1 (5 bases). Trimming removed 0 bases from V and 1 base from J, with 12 bases in between. Germline CDR1 is SQVTM and CDR2 is ANQGSEA. The length of the CDR3 is 15 residues. The CDR3 region has the DNA TGCAGCGTTGAAGATCTGCAGGGATTCCAAGAGACCCAGTACTTC. Translation: CSVEDLQGFQETQYF.

The chain recombines TRBV5-1 with TRBJ2-7; 8 bases align to TRBD2. V lost 0 bases to trimming and J lost 4 bases; unmatched junction nucleotides: 3. The germline CDR1 and CDR2 sequences are SGHRS and YFSETQ. This CDR3 contains 14 residues. Here the CDR3 DNA reads TGCGCCAGCAGCTTGGGACTAGCGTTATACGAGCAGTACTTC. It is translated as CASSLGLALYEQYF.

This chain links TRBV5-6 with TRBJ1-1; TRBD1 is a possible D gene (5 bases). Between the trimmed V and J ends, which lost 5 bases and 3 bases, there was a span of 20 bases. The germline CDR1 and CDR2 sequences are SGHDT and YYEEEE. There are 16 residues in the CDR3. The CDR3 region has the DNA TGTGCCAGCAGACATGGGAGGAGACAGAGATACACTGAAGCTTTCTTT. Translating gives CASRHGRRQRYTEAFF.